The T cell receptor beta chain under discussion was sequenced for a study of blood T cell repertoires in COVID-19. Whole-study context: There were acute and convalescent COVID-19 samples, and they came from the United States, Italy and Spain.

The germline V and J ends were trimmed by 4 bases and 8 bases, with 5 bases remaining between them. CDR1 and CDR2 from the germline V gene are GTSNPN and SVGIG (reference sequence). The CDR3 extends over 10 amino acids. Here immunoSEQ multiplex PCR was the method, and the copy in TCRdb shows in-frame clones only, minus some. The profile shows roughly 300,000 clones, nearly 90% of them singletons. Individuals aged roughly 18 to 95 years were recruited from about two dozen US areas. Allocation to cohorts depended on clinical history reported by the participants. Two negative PCRs, clearance, or symptom resolution characterized the recovered Cohort 3 donors.

The origin of this receptor is a woman in her twenties or thirties who had recovered from COVID-19. Sequenced sample: PBMCs or T cells enriched from blood (not recorded which). The genes are TRBV30 and TRBJ2-2, with D hard to call. CDR3 sequence: CAWMRGELFF. In DNA, the CDR3 is TGTGCCTGGATGAGGGGGGAGCTGTTTTTT.